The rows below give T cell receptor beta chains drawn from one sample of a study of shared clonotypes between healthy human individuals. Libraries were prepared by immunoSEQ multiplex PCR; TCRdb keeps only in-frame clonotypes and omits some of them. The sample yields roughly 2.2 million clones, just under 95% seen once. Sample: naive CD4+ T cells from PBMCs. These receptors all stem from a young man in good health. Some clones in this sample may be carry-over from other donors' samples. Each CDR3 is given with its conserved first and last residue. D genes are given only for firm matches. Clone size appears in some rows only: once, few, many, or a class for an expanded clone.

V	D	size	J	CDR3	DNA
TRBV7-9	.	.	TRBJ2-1	CASSNRRRAAYNEQFF	TGTGCCAGCAGCAACCGGCGGCGAGCGGCCTACAATGAGCAGTTCTTC
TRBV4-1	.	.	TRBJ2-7	CASSQDLVGRVYEQYF	TGCGCCAGCAGCCAAGATTTGGTGGGCAGGGTGTACGAGCAGTACTTC
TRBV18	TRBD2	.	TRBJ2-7	CASSQGLASTYEQYF	TGTGCCAGCTCACAGGGACTAGCATCCACCTACGAGCAGTACTTC
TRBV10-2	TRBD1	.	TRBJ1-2	CASSGTGDYGYTF	TGCGCCAGCAGTGGAACAGGGGACTATGGCTACACCTTC
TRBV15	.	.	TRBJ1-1	CATSGPRQASNTEAFF	TGTGCCACCAGCGGACCCAGACAGGCGTCGAACACTGAAGCTTTCTTT
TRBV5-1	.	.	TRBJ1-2	CASSLIGDGYTF	TGCGCCAGCAGCTTGATCGGGGATGGCTACACCTTC
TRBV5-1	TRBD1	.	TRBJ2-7	CASSRGQGLYEQYF	TGCGCCAGCAGCCGGGGACAGGGACTCTACGAGCAGTACTTC
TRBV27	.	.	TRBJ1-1	CASSLQPGTRNTEAFF	TGTGCCAGCAGTTTACAACCCGGGACCCGGAACACTGAAGCTTTCTTT
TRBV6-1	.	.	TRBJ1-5	CASSNRDGGVQPQHF	TGTGCCAGCAGTAACCGGGATGGAGGGGTTCAGCCCCAGCATTTT
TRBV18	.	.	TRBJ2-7	CASSPLGPSSEQYF	TGTGCCAGCTCACCACTAGGCCCCTCGAGCGAGCAGTACTTC
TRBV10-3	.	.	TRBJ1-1	CAIREADTEAFF	TGTGCCATCAGGGAAGCGGACACTGAAGCTTTCTTT
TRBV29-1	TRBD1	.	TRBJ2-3	CSVETTGTTDTQYF	TGCAGCGTTGAGACGACAGGGACCACAGATACGCAGTATTTT
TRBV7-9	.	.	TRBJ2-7	CASSLDLGEQYF	TGTGCCAGCAGCTTGGATCTGGGCGAGCAGTACTTC
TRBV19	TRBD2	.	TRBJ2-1	CASSIGLVYNEQFF	TGTGCCAGTAGTATCGGACTAGTTTACAATGAGCAGTTCTTC
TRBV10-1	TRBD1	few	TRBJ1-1	CASSESQGATEAFF	TGCGCCAGCAGTGAGTCCCAGGGGGCTACTGAAGCTTTCTTT
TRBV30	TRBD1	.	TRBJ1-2	CASPFRVGTGSSYYGYTF	TGTGCCTCCCCATTCCGGGTCGGGACAGGGTCGAGCTACTATGGCTACACCTTC
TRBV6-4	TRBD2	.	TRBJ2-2	CASSDLLAGATGELFF	TGTGCCAGCAGTGACTTACTAGCGGGAGCCACCGGGGAGCTGTTTTTT
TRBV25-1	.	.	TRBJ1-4	CASSELGGKLFF	TGTGCCAGCAGTGAATTAGGCGGGAAACTGTTTTTT
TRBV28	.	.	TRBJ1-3	CASSQLPGSSGNTIYF	TGTGCCAGCAGCCAACTTCCCGGCTCCTCTGGAAACACCATATATTTT
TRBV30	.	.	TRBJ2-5	CAWSGDIDQETQYF	TGTGCCTGGAGTGGAGACATTGATCAAGAGACCCAGTACTTC
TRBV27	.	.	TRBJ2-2	CASSFWRNTGELFF	TGTGCCAGCAGTTTTTGGAGGAACACCGGGGAGCTGTTTTTT
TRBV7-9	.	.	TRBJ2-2	CASSFRGLINTGELFF	TGTGCCAGCAGCTTCAGGGGACTAATAAACACCGGGGAGCTGTTTTTT
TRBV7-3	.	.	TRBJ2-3	CASSLWDTDTQYF	TGTGCCAGCAGCTTGTGGGATACAGATACGCAGTATTTT
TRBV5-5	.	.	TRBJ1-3	CASSLGSQGRIYF	TGTGCCAGCAGCTTGGGAAGTCAGGGTCGGATATATTTT
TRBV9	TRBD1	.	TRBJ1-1	CASSALGQLNTEAFF	TGTGCCAGCAGCGCCTTGGGACAGTTGAACACTGAAGCTTTCTTT
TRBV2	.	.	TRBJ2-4	CASSGGGANIQYF	TGTGCCAGCAGCGGAGGGGGCGCGAACATTCAGTACTTC
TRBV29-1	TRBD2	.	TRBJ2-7	CSVPSLGLAGEQYF	TGCAGCGTCCCCTCCCTCGGACTAGCGGGCGAGCAGTACTTC
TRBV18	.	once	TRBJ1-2	CASSPLGGNGYTF	TGTGCCAGCTCACCACTGGGGGGGAATGGCTACACCTTC
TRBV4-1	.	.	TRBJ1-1	CASSRGLTRNTEAFF	TGCGCCAGCAGCCGTGGACTGACGAGAAACACTGAAGCTTTCTTT
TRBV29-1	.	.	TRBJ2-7	CSAEQNYEQYF	TGCAGCGCCGAACAGAATTACGAGCAGTACTTC
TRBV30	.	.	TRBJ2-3	CAWSPYLSSVSTDTQYF	TGTGCCTGGAGTCCCTATCTTTCTAGCGTGAGCACAGATACGCAGTATTTT
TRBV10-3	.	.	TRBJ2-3	CAISEAGRLGADTQYF	TGTGCCATCAGTGAGGCGGGCCGGCTGGGGGCAGATACGCAGTATTTT
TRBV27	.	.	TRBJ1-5	CASSLTGHQPQHF	TGTGCCAGCAGTCTTACAGGGCATCAGCCCCAGCATTTT
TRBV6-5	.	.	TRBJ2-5	CASSYSRGSETQYF	TGTGCCAGCAGTTACTCACGGGGAAGTGAGACCCAGTACTTC
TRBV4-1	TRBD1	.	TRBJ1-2	CASSPSRDSMYGYTF	TGCGCCAGCAGCCCCTCCCGGGACAGTATGTATGGCTACACCTTC
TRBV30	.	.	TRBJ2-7	CAWTKGAPTYEQYF	TGTGCCTGGACCAAAGGGGCCCCGACCTACGAGCAGTACTTC
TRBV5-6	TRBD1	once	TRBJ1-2	CASSSDRARFGYTF	TGTGCCAGCAGCTCAGACAGGGCTAGGTTTGGCTACACCTTC